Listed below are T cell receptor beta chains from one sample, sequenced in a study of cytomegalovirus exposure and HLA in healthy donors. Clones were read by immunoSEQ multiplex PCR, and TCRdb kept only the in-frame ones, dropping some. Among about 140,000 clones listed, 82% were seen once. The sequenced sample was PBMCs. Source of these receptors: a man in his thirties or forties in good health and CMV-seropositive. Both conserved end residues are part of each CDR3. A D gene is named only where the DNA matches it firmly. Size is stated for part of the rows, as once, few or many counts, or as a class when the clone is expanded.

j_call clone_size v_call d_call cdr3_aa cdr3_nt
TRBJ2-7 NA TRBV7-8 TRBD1 CASSPFTKTGNEQYF TGTGCCAGCAGCCCCTTCACCAAGACAGGGAACGAGCAGTACTTC
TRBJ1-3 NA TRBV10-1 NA CASIPGYYLFSGNTIYF TGCGCCAGCATTCCTGGGTACTACCTATTCTCTGGAAACACCATATATTTT
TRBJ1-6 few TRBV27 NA CASSLSLRSYNSPLHF TGTGCCAGCAGTTTATCGCTGCGCTCCTATAATTCACCCCTCCACTTT
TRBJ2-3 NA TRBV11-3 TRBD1 CASSSPGQGADTQYF TGTGCCAGCAGCTCGCCTGGACAGGGTGCAGATACGCAGTATTTT
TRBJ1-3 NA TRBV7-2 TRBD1 CASSPWTGTAVDTIYF TGTGCCAGCAGCCCCTGGACAGGAACGGCGGTAGACACCATATATTTT
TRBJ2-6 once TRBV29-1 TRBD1 CSVEDRTGASSGANVLTF TGCAGCGTTGAAGATCGGACAGGGGCCAGCTCTGGGGCCAACGTCCTGACTTTC
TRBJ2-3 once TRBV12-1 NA CASSPLIGGLRVGVTQYF TGTGCCAGCAGCCCCCTGATCGGGGGGCTGAGGGTGGGGGTTACGCAGTATTTT
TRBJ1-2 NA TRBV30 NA CAWSVGSRYTF TGTGCCTGGAGTGTGGGCAGTCGCTACACCTTC
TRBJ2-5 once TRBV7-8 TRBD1 CASSPAGTGKETQYF TGTGCCAGCAGCCCAGCAGGGACAGGGAAAGAGACCCAGTACTTC
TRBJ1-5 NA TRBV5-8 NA CASSFGMNQPQHF TGTGCCAGCAGCTTCGGGATGAATCAGCCCCAGCATTTT
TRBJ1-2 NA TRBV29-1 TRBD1 CSVSDRYYGYTF TGCAGCGTCTCGGACAGGTACTATGGCTACACCTTC
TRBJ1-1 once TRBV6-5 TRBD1 CASSPQTGGFAEAFF TGTGCCAGCAGTCCCCAAACAGGGGGTTTTGCTGAAGCTTTCTTT
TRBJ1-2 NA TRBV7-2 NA CASSVDSLYGYTF TGTGCCAGCAGCGTGGACAGCCTCTATGGCTACACCTTC
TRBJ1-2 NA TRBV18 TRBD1 CASSPLGTGGADYGYTF TGTGCCAGCTCACCCCTTGGGACAGGGGGCGCTGACTATGGCTACACCTTC
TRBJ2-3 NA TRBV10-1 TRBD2 CASSESSGITDTQYF TGCGCCAGCAGTGAGTCTAGCGGGATCACAGATACGCAGTATTTT
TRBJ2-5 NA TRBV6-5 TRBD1 CASSNRGVRETQYF TGTGCCAGCAGTAACAGGGGGGTTAGAGAGACCCAGTACTTC
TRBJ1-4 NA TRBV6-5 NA CASSRGGRQLEKLFF TGTGCCAGCAGCCGGGGGGGCAGGCAGCTTGAAAAACTGTTTTTT
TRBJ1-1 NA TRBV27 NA CASSSPSGLSTEAFF TGTGCCAGCAGTTCCCCATCGGGGTTGAGCACTGAAGCTTTCTTT
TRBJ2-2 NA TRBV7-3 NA CASSLSSSELFF TGTGCCAGCAGCTTAAGTTCCTCTGAGCTGTTTTTT
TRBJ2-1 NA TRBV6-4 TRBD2 CASTSLAGGAEQFF TGTGCCAGCACCTCACTAGCGGGAGGCGCAGAGCAGTTCTTC
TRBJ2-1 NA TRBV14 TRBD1 CASSPDRVLVNEQFF TGTGCCAGCAGCCCAGACAGGGTCCTCGTCAATGAGCAGTTCTTC
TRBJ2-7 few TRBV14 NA CASSLHSGRGEQYF TGTGCCAGCAGCCTTCATAGCGGTAGGGGCGAGCAGTACTTC
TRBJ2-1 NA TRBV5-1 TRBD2 CASSSLAGGYNEQFF TGCGCCAGCAGCTCTCTAGCGGGGGGGTATAATGAGCAGTTCTTC
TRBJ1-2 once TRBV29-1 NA CSAEDSPYGYTF TGCAGCGCCGAAGACAGTCCTTATGGCTACACCTTC
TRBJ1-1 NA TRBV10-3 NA CAIRGRGTINTEAFF TGTGCCATCAGAGGGAGGGGGACTATAAACACTGAAGCTTTCTTT
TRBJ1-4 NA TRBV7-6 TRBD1 CASSKMTGSGEKLFF TGTGCCAGCAGCAAGATGACAGGGTCAGGTGAAAAACTGTTTTTT
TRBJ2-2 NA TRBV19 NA CASPRNGKTNTGELFF TGTGCCAGTCCACGAAACGGGAAAACGAACACCGGGGAGCTGTTTTTT
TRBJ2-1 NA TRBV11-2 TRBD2 CASSLSSGGPQDEQFF TGTGCCAGCAGCTTAAGTAGCGGGGGGCCACAGGATGAGCAGTTCTTC
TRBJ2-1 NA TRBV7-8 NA CASSLVTTYNEQFF TGTGCCAGCAGCTTAGTCACAACATACAATGAGCAGTTCTTC
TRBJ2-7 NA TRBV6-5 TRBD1 CASTALGGSEQYF TGTGCCAGCACCGCACTAGGGGGCTCCGAGCAGTACTTC
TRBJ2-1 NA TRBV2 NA CASSDLGLIGEQFF TGTGCCAGCAGCGACCTGGGACTGATTGGGGAGCAGTTCTTC
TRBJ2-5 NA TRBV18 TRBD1 CASSPPGTGRAETQYF TGTGCCAGCTCACCTCCCGGGACAGGGAGGGCGGAGACCCAGTACTTC
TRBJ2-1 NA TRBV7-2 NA CASSLAGASFLDNEQFF TGTGCCAGCAGCTTAGCGGGCGCCTCGTTCCTGGACAATGAGCAGTTCTTC
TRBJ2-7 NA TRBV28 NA CASSARAYEQYF TGTGCCAGCAGCGCCAGGGCCTACGAGCAGTACTTC
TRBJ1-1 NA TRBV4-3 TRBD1 CASSQGAGGYTEAFF TGCGCCAGCAGCCAAGGGGCAGGGGGATACACTGAAGCTTTCTTT
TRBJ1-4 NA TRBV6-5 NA CASSSGGGGGREKLFF TGTGCCAGCAGTTCCGGCGGGGGTGGGGGCAGAGAAAAACTGTTTTTT
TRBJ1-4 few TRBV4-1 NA CASRPETNEKLFF TGCGCCAGCAGACCAGAAACTAATGAAAAACTGTTTTTT
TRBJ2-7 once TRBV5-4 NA CASSLYGIPQQGSYEQYF TGTGCCAGCAGCTTGTACGGCATCCCACAGCAAGGTTCTTACGAGCAGTACTTC
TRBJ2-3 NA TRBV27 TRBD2 CASSYRTSGNRTDTQYF TGTGCCAGCAGTTACAGGACTAGCGGGAACCGCACAGATACGCAGTATTTT
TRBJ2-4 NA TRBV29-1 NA CSALDRLNIQYF TGCAGCGCTCTCGACCGACTAAACATTCAGTACTTC
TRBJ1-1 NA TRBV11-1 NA CASSPIDRTNTEAFF TGTGCCAGCAGCCCAATAGACAGAACGAACACTGAAGCTTTCTTT
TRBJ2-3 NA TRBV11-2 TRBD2 CASRDRRRGGLDTQYF TGTGCCAGCAGGGACCGTAGGCGGGGGGGCCTGGATACGCAGTATTTT
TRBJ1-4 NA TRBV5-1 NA CASSLGTGSPEKLFF TGCGCCAGCAGCTTGGGTACCGGGAGCCCGGAAAAACTGTTTTTT
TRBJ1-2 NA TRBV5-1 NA CASSSLEGGYGYTF TGCGCCAGCAGCTCGCTGGAGGGAGGCTATGGCTACACCTTC
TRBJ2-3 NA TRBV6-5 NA CASNRSPDTQYF TGTGCCAGCAACCGGTCCCCAGATACGCAGTATTTT
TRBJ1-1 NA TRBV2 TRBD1 CASKPPGPGTGDTEAFF TGTGCCAGCAAGCCCCCCGGGCCCGGGACAGGGGACACTGAAGCTTTCTTT
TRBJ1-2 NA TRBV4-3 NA CASSQEGAGSYGYTF TGCGCCAGCAGCCAAGAGGGGGCAGGCTCTTATGGCTACACCTTC
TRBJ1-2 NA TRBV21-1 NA CASSTPRTQGYDGYTF TGTGCCAGCAGCACTCCTCGTACACAGGGATACGATGGCTACACCTTC
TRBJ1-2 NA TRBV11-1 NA CASSSPVEGPQTF TGTGCCAGCAGCTCCCCGGTTGAGGGCCCTCAGACCTTC
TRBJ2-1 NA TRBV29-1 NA CSARIQGGNEQFF TGCAGCGCCCGTATTCAAGGGGGCAATGAGCAGTTCTTC
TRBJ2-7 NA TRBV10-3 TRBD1 CAISGGQGLSYEQYF TGTGCCATCAGTGGGGGACAGGGACTATCCTACGAGCAGTACTTC